This passage covers 2 T cell receptor beta chains from one sample sequenced in a study of OX40 agonist ivuxolimab in advanced cancers. Repertoires were generated with immunoSEQ multiplex PCR, while TCRdb's copy carries only in-frame clones and drops some. Among more than 10,000 clones listed, roughly two thirds were seen once. Sequencing used CD4+ or CD8+ T cells sorted from blood, obtained in a trial of the OX40 agonist ivuxolimab. The source of these receptors is an adult with an advanced solid tumor such as melanoma, head and neck, liver or kidney cancer.

CDR3 sequence reads: CASSQDASYNEQFF. CDR3 in DNA: TGCGCCAGCAGCCAAGATGCTTCCTACAATGAGCAGTTCTTC. The rearrangement uses TRBV4-3 and TRBJ2-1; D is uncertain. The length of the CDR3 is 14 residues. The germline gives CDR1 LGHNA, CDR2 YSLEER. Trimming took off 0 bases at V and 1 base at J, with 4 bases between the two ends.

V usage is TRBV5-6 and J usage is TRBJ2-7; D unresolved. The ends were cut back, 1 base at V and 6 bases at J, with 5 bases in the middle. This CDR3 spans 11 amino acids. CDR1 and CDR2 from the germline V gene are SGHDT and YYEEEE. The CDR3 here is CASSLNREQYF. Here the CDR3 DNA reads TGTGCCAGCAGCTTGAATCGCGAGCAGTACTTC.